The 2 T cell receptor beta chains presented below share a single source sample, sequenced in a study of blood T cell repertoires in COVID-19. TCRdb's table, derived via immunoSEQ multiplex PCR, lists solely in-frame clones and lacks some. The table shows fewer than 250,000 clones, with 84% occurring only once. Input material: PBMCs or T cells enriched from blood (not recorded which). These receptors all come from a woman under 40 who had been exposed to COVID-19.

This clone was counted a single time. V and J are TRBV4-3 and TRBJ2-7; perhaps TRBD2 as D (5 bases). This CDR3 spans 15 amino acids. V lost 0 bases and J lost 2, with 11 bases in between. Germline V gene sequence: CDR1 LGHNA, CDR2 YSLEER. The CDR3 nucleotides read TGCGCCAGCAGCCAAGATACCCCCGGGACCTACGAGCAGTACTTC. Amino acid sequence: CASSQDTPGTYEQYF.

V is TRBV4-1 and J is TRBJ2-5; 16 bases are a match to TRBD2. Losses at the gene ends were 4 bases for V and 4 bases for J; bases not matched to a gene: 6. Germline assignment: CDR1 MGHRA and CDR2 YSYEKL. This CDR3 has 17 amino acids. The CDR3 nucleotides are TGCGCCAGCAGCCTCGGGACTAGCGGGGGGGAAGGAGAGACCCAGTACTTC. Residues: CASSLGTSGGEGETQYF.